This T cell receptor (beta chain) stems from a study of blood T cell repertoires in COVID-19. Study summary: T cells, B-cell-depleted T cells, or PBMCs provided the cDNA or gDNA that served as material.

J gave up 8 bases and V 0 bases, and 7 bases lay outside the gene matches. Germline lookup yields CDR1 SGHTA and CDR2 FQGTGA. There are 15 residues in the CDR3. The method was immunoSEQ multiplex PCR; TCRdb's version includes in-frame clones alone and lacks a portion of them. The sample includes around 100,000 clones, about 90% seen only once; the top ten take roughly 2.5%. This receptor was identified in a man aged 50-60 years with COVID-19, enrolled during active disease. Sequencing input: peripheral blood. The rearrangement links TRBV7-3 to TRBJ2-1, with TRBD2 matching 7 bases. The CDR3 is CASSLTRTSRDEQFF. CDR3 bases: TGTGCCAGCAGCTTAACGAGGACTAGTAGAGATGAGCAGTTCTTC.